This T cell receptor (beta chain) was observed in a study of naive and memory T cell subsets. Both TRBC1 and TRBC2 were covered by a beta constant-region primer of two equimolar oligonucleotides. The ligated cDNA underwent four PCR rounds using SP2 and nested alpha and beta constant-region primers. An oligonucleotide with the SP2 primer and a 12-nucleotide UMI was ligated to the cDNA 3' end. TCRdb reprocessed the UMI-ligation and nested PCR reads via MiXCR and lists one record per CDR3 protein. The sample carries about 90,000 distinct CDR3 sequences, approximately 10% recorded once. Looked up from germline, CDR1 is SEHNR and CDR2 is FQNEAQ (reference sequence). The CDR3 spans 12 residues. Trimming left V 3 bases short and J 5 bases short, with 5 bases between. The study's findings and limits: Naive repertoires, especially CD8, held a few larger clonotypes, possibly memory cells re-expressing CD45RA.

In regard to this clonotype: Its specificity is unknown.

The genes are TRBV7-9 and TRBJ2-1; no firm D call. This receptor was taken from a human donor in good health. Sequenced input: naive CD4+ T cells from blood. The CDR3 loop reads CASSFRNNEQFF. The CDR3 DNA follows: TGTGCCAGCAGCTTTCGGAACAATGAGCAGTTCTTC.